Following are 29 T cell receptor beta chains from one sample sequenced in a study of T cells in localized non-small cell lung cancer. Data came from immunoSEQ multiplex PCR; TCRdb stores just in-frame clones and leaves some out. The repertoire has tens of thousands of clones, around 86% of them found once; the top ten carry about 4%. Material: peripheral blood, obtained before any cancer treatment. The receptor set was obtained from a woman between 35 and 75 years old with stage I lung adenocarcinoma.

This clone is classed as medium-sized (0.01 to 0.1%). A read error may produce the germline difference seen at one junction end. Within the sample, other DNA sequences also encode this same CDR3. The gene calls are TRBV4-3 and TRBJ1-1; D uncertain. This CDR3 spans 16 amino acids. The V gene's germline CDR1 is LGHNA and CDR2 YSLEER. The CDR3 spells CASSQDLYEMNTEAFF. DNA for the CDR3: TGCGCCAGCAGTCAAGATTTGTATGAGATGAACACTGAAGCTTTCTTT.

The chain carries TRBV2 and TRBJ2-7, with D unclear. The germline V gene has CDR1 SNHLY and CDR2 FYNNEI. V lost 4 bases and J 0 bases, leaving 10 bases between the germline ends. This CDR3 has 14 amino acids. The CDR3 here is CASSGTSGSYEQYF. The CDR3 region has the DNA TGTGCCAGCAGTGGCACCTCCGGCTCCTACGAGCAGTACTTC. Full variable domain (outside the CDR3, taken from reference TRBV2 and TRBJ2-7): EPEVTQTPSHQVTQMGQEVILRCVPISNHLYFYWYRQILGQKVEFLVSFYNNEISEKSEIFDDQFSVERPDGSNFTLKIRSTKLEDSAMYFCASSGTSGSYEQYFGPGTRLTVT.

The CDR3 nucleotides are TGTGCCAGCGGACAGGGTTACGAGCAGTACTTC. Amino acids: CASGQGYEQYF. The V gene is TRBV6-5, the J gene TRBJ2-7, with 8 nucleotides matching TRBD1. CDR3 length: 11 amino acids. V was clipped by 8 bases and J by 4 bases; unmatched bases: 1. Germline V CDR1 and CDR2: MNHEY, SVGAGI.

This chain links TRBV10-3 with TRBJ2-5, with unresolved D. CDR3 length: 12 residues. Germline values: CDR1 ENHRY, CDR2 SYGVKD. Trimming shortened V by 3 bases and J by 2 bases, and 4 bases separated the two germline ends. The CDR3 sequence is CAISEGQETQYF. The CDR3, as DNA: TGTGCCATCAGTGAAGGTCAAGAGACCCAGTACTTC.

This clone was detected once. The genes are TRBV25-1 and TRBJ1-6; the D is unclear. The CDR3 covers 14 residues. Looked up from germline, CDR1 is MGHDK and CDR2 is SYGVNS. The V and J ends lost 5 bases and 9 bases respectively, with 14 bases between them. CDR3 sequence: CASSKTPQLSPLHF. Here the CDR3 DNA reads TGTGCCAGCAGTAAAACCCCACAACTTTCACCCCTCCACTTT.

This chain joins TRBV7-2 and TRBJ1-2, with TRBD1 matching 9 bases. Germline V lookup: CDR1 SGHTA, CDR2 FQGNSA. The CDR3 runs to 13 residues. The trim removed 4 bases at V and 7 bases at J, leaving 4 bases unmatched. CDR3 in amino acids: CASSSGQGSGYTF. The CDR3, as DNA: TGTGCCAGCAGCTCGGGACAGGGTAGTGGCTACACCTTC.

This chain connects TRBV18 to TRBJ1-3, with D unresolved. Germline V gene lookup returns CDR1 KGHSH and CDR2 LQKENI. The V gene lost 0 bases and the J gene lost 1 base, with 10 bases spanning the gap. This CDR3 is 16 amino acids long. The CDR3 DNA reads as TGTGCCAGCTCACCACCGGTTCGAGGGTCTGGAAACACCATATATTTT. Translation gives CASSPPVRGSGNTIYF. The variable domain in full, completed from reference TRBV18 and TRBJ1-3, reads NAGVMQNPRHLVRRRGQEARLRCSPMKGHSHVYWYRQLPEEGLKFMVYLQKENIIDESGMPKERFSAEFPKEGPSILRIQQVVRGDSAAYFCASSPPVRGSGNTIYFGEGSWLTVV.

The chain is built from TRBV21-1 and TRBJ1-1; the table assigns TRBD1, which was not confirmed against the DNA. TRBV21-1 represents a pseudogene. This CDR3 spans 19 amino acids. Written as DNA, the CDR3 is TGTGCCAGCAGCAACCGAAAAGGGGGCAGGGGCGTCATGAACACTGAAGCTTTCTTT. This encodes CASSNRKGGRGVMNTEAFF.

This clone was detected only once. CDR3 amino acids: CASSRKGGIGGNTIYF. In DNA, the CDR3 is TGTGCCAGCAGCAGAAAGGGGGGGATAGGTGGAAACACCATATATTTT. The V call is TRBV21-1, the J call TRBJ1-3. TRBV21-1 is a listed pseudogene. The CDR3 loop spans 16 amino acids.

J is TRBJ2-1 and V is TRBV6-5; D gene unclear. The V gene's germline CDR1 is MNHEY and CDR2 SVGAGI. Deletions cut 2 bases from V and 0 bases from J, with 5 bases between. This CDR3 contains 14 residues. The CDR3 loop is CASSYTSSYNEQFF. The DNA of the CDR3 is TGTGCCAGCAGTTACACAAGCTCCTACAATGAGCAGTTCTTC.

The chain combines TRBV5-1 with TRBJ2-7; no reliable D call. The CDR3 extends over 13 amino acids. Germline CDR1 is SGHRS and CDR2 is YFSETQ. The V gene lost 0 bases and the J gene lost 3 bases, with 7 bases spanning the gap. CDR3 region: CASSLAGSYEQYF. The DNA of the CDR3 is TGCGCCAGCAGCTTGGCCGGAAGCTACGAGCAGTACTTC.

As DNA, the CDR3 is TGCAGCGTTGTAGGAGCCAGGGGGAACTCCTACGAGCAGTACTTC. Amino acid sequence: CSVVGARGNSYEQYF. This sequence joins TRBV29-1 and TRBJ2-7, with 7 bases lining up with TRBD1. Germline V gene lookup returns CDR1 SQVTM and CDR2 ANQGSEA. J lost 0 bases, V lost 4 bases, and 9 bases had no gene match. The CDR3 totals 15 residues.

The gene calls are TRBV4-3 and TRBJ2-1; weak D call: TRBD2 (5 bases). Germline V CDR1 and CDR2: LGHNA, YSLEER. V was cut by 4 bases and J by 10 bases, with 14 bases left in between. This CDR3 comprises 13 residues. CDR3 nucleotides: TGCGCCAGCAGCCGCACGGAAGGAGGAGAGCAGTTCTTC. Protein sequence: CASSRTEGGEQFF.

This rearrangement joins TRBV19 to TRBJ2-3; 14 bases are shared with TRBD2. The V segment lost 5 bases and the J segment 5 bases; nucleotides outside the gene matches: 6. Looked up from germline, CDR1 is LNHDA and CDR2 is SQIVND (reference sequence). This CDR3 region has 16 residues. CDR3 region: CASSAGLAGVGDTQYF. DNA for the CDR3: TGTGCCAGTAGTGCGGGACTAGCGGGGGTCGGAGATACGCAGTATTTT.

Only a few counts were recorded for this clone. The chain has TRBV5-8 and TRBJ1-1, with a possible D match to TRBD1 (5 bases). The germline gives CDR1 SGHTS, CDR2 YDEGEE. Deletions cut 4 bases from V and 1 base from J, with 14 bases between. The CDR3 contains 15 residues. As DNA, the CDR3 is TGTGCCAGCAGCCGGGGGATCAATTGGAACACTGAAGCTTTCTTT. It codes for CASSRGINWNTEAFF.

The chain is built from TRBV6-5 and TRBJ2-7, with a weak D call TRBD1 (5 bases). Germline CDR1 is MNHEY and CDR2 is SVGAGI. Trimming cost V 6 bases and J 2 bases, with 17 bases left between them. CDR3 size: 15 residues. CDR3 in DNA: TGTGCCAGCAGCCTCTCTCTAGACAGTACCTACGAGCAGTACTTC. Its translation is CASSLSLDSTYEQYF.

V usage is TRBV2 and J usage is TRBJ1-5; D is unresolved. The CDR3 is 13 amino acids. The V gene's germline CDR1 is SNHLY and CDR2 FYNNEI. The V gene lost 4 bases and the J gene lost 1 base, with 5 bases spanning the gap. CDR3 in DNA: TGTGCCAGCAGTGGTCTAAGCAATCAGCCCCAGCATTTT. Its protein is CASSGLSNQPQHF.

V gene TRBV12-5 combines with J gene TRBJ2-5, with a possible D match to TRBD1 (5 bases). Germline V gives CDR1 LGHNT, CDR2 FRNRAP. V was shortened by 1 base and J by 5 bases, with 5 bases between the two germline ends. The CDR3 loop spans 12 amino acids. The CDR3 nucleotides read TGTGCTAGTGGTTTGGGACAGGAGACCCAGTACTTC. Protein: CASGLGQETQYF.

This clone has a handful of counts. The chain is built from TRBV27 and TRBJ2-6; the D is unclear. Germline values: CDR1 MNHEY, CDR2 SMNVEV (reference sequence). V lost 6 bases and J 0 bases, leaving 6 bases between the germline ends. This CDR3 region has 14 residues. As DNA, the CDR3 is TGTGCCAGCAGACCAATCTCTGGGGCCAACGTCCTGACTTTC. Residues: CASRPISGANVLTF. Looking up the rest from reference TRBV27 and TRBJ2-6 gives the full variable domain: EAQVTQNPRYLITVTGKKLTVTCSQNMNHEYMSWYRQDPGLGLRQIYYSMNVEVTDKGDVPEGYKVSRKEKRNFPLILESPSPNQTSLYFCASRPISGANVLTFGAGSRLTVL.

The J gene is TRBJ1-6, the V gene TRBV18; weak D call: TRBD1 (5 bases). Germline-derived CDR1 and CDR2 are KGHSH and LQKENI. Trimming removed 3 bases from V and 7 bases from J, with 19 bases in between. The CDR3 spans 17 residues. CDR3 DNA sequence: TGTGCCAGCTCACCTAAACGAGGGGTCCGGGGGAATTCACCCCTCCACTTT. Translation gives CASSPKRGVRGNSPLHF. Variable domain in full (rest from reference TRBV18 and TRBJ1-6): NAGVMQNPRHLVRRRGQEARLRCSPMKGHSHVYWYRQLPEEGLKFMVYLQKENIIDESGMPKERFSAEFPKEGPSILRIQQVVRGDSAAYFCASSPKRGVRGNSPLHFGNGTRLTVT.

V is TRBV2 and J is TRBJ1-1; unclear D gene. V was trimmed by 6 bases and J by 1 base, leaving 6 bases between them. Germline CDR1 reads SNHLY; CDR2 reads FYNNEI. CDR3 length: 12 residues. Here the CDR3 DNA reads TGTGCCAGCAGGCAAGAGAACACTGAAGCTTTCTTT. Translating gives CASRQENTEAFF. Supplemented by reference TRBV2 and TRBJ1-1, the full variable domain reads EPEVTQTPSHQVTQMGQEVILRCVPISNHLYFYWYRQILGQKVEFLVSFYNNEISEKSEIFDDQFSVERPDGSNFTLKIRSTKLEDSAMYFCASRQENTEAFFGQGTRLTVV.

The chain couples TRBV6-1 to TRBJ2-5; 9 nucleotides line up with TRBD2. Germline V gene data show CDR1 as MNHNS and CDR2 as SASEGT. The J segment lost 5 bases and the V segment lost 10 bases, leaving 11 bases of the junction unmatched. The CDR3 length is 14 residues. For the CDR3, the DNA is TGTGCCACCAACCTTAGCGGGGGCTGGGAGACCCAGTACTTC. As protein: CATNLSGGWETQYF.

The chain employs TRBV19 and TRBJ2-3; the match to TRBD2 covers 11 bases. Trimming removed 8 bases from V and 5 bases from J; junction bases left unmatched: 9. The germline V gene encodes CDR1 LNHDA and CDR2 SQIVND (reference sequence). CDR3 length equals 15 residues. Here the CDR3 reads CASSLSGGAVDTQYF. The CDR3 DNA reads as TGTGCCAGTTCCCTTAGCGGGGGGGCTGTAGATACGCAGTATTTT. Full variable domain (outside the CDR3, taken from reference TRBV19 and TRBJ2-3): DGGITQSPKYLFRKEGQNVTLSCEQNLNHDAMYWYRQDPGQGLRLIYYSQIVNDFQKGDIAEGYSVSREKKESFPLTVTSAQKNPTAFYLCASSLSGGAVDTQYFGPGTRLTVL.

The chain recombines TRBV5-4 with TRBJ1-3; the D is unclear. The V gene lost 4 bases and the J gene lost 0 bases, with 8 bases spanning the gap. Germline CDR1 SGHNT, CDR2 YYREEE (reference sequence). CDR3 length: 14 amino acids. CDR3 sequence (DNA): TGTGCCAGCAGCCCCGGGCCCTCTGGAAACACCATATATTTT. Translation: CASSPGPSGNTIYF.

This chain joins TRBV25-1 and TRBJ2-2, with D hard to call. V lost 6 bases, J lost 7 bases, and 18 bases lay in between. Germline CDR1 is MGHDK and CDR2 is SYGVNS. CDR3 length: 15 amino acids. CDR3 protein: CASRMPLDWGGELFF. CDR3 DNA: TGTGCCAGCAGAATGCCCCTCGACTGGGGCGGGGAGCTGTTTTTT.

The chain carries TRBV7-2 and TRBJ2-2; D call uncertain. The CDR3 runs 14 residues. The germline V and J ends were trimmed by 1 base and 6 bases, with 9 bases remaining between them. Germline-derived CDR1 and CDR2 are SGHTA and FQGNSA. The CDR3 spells CASSLGGSSGELFF. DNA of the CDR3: TGTGCCAGCAGCTTAGGTGGCAGTTCCGGGGAGCTGTTTTTT.

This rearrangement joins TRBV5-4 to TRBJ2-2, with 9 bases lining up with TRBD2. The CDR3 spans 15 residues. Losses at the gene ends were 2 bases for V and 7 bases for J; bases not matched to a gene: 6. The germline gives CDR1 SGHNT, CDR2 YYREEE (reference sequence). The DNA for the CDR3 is TGTGCCAGCAGCTTAGCGGGGGGACGACACGGGGAGCTGTTTTTT. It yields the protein CASSLAGGRHGELFF.

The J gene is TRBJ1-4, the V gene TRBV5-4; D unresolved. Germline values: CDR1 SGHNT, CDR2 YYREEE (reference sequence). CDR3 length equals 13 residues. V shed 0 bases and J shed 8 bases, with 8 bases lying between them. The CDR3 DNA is TGTGCCAGCAGCTTGGTTACCGAAGAAAAACTGTTTTTT. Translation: CASSLVTEEKLFF.

The CDR3 DNA reads as TGCAGTGCTAGAGATTGGGAGGAAGCTTTCTTT. It specifies CSARDWEEAFF. This sequence joins TRBV20-1 and TRBJ1-1; no clear D. There are 11 residues in the CDR3. CDR1 is DFQATT, CDR2 SNEGSKA, per germline (reference sequence). The V end was cut by 0 bases, the J end by 8 bases, with 7 bases between.